This T cell receptor (beta chain) was captured in a study of PD-1 blockade in classical Hodgkin lymphoma. Study-level results: Lower baseline TCR diversity was reported for newly diagnosed patients than for healthy donors. Only CD4+ TCR diversity, not CD8+, had risen significantly by C4D1.

Comments on this clone: Its antigen is as yet unknown.

The CDR3 consists of 12 residues. Trimming at V came to 2 bases and at J to 10 bases, leaving 4 bases not matched to a gene. In germline, CDR1 is SEHNR, CDR2 FQNEAQ (reference sequence). The table came from immunoSEQ multiplex PCR; TCRdb's copy has only in-frame clones and leaves some out. This sample has around 96,000 clones, with approximately 88% found just once. All trial patients relapsed after autologous stem cell transplantation. This receptor was obtained from a human donor with classical Hodgkin lymphoma. The chain is built from TRBV7-9 and TRBJ1-1; 7 bases are a match to TRBD1. Source: peripheral blood mononuclear cells (PBMCs), taken at baseline. The CDR3 DNA is TGTGCCAGCAGCTTATGGACAGGCAGAGCTTTCTTT. It yields the protein CASSLWTGRAFF.